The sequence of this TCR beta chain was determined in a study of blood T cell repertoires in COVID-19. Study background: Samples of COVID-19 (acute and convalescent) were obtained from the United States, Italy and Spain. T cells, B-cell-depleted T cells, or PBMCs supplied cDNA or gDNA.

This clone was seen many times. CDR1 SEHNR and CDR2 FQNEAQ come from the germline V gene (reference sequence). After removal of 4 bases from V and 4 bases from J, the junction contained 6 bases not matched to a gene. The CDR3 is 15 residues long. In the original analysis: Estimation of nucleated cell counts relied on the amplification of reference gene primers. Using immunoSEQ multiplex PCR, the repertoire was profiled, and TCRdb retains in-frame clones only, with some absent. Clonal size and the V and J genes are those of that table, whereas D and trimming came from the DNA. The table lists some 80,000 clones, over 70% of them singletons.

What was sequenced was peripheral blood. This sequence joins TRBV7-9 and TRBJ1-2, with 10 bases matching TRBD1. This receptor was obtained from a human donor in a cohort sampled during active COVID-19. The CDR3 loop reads CASSSGTGDGYGYTF. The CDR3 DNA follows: TGTGCCAGCAGCTCCGGGACAGGGGACGGCTATGGCTACACCTTC. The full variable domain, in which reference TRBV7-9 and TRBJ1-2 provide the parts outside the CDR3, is DTGVSQNPRHKITKRGQNVTFRCDPISEHNRLYWYRQTLGQGPEFLTYFQNEAQLEKSRLLSDRFSAERPKGSFSTLEIQRTEQGDSAMYLCASSSGTGDGYGYTFGSGTRLTVV.